This T cell receptor beta chain was recorded in a study of neoadjuvant anti-PD-1 for oral cavity cancer. Study context: Non-progressing patients received a fourth nivolumab dose near day 43, then surgery on days 50-56.

The ends were cut back, 4 bases at V and 0 bases at J, with 13 bases in the middle. The V gene's germline CDR1 is SGDLS and CDR2 YYNGEE. This CDR3 region has 15 residues. Clones were read by immunoSEQ multiplex PCR, and TCRdb kept only the in-frame ones, dropping some. The table shows around 15,000 clones, with 40% occurring only once. Findings of the study overall: With three patients per group, TCR findings need larger cohorts.

Time point described: after neoadjuvant nivolumab, at surgical resection. Only one count was recorded for this clone. Its cognate antigen is unknown. The chain combines TRBV9 with TRBJ1-1; TRBD1 might be the D (6 bases). This receptor was obtained from a person between 40 and 85 years old with oral cavity squamous cell carcinoma. The source material was tumor tissue, sampled after nivolumab (anti-PD-1) treatment. CDR3: CASSTQDRLNTEAFF. The CDR3 nucleotides are TGTGCCAGCAGCACTCAGGACAGACTGAACACTGAAGCTTTCTTT.